The 29 T cell receptor beta chains below were found in one sample sequenced in a study of T cell responses to AZD1222 COVID-19 vaccine. Data came from immunoSEQ multiplex PCR; TCRdb stores just in-frame clones and leaves some out. In the table there are some 130,000 clones, over 90% of which are singletons. The sequencing here drew on peripheral blood, taken on day 0 of AZD1222 vaccination. The receptors were gathered from an adult in good health.

The chain combines TRBV4-2 with TRBJ1-2; no reliable D call. Trimming removed 8 bases from V and 4 bases from J, with 14 bases in between. Germline CDR1 is LGHNA and CDR2 is YNFKEQ. This CDR3 is 13 amino acids long. CDR3 in amino acids: CASSNSEGYGYTF. The CDR3, as DNA: TGTGCCAGCTCTAATTCAGAGGGCTATGGCTACACCTTC.

This clone was picked up one time. The chain joins TRBV27 to TRBJ2-7; 8 nucleotides line up with TRBD1. Looked up from germline, CDR1 is MNHEY and CDR2 is SMNVEV (reference sequence). V lost 5 bases and J lost 6; bases outside the gene matches: 9. The CDR3 has 14 residues. For the CDR3, the DNA is TGTGCCAGCAGTCCCCAAGACAGGGGACGCGAGCAGTACTTC. Amino acid sequence: CASSPQDRGREQYF.

The J gene is TRBJ2-3, the V gene TRBV28; D gene uncertain. This CDR3 has 12 residues. The germline gives CDR1 MDHEN, CDR2 SYDVKM. The V end was cut by 2 bases, the J end by 7 bases, with 7 bases between. The DNA for the CDR3 is TGTGCCAGCAGTTTAGTCGGAAATACGCAGTATTTT. It translates to CASSLVGNTQYF.

The J gene is TRBJ1-2, the V gene TRBV12-3 or TRBV12-4; D may be TRBD1 (5 bases). Trimming cost V 4 bases and J 3 bases, with 9 bases left between them. The CDR3 contains 13 residues. The CDR3 loop reads CASSSQDYYGYTF. The CDR3, as DNA: TGTGCCAGCAGTTCACAGGATTACTATGGCTACACCTTC.

This chain joins TRBV12-3 or TRBV12-4 and TRBJ2-5, with TRBD2 as a possible D gene (6 bases). This CDR3 has 13 residues. Trimming stripped 6 bases from V and 5 bases from J, with 13 bases between. CDR3: CASRLAGSETQYF. The CDR3, as DNA: TGTGCCAGCAGGCTGGCGGGGTCGGAGACCCAGTACTTC.

This clone has just one count. The chain carries TRBV11-3 and TRBJ2-1; no reliable D call. CDR1 and CDR2 from the germline V gene are SGHNT and YENEEA. V lost 5 bases to trimming and J lost 8 bases, with 16 bases between them. The CDR3 sequence is 14 residues long. CDR3 loop: CASSPDPQVDEQFF. The DNA for the CDR3 is TGTGCCAGCAGCCCCGACCCTCAGGTCGATGAGCAGTTCTTC.

This clone appeared a single time. V is TRBV9 and J is TRBJ1-4; D is unresolved. The CDR3 sequence is 14 residues long. Germline CDR1 SGDLS, CDR2 YYNGEE. V was pared by 3 bases and J by 6 bases, with 12 bases between. The CDR3 region is CASSEAALDEKLFF. Written as DNA, the CDR3 is TGTGCCAGCAGCGAGGCCGCTTTGGATGAAAAACTGTTTTTT.

This chain connects TRBV12-3 or TRBV12-4 to TRBJ1-4, with 8 bases fitting TRBD1. V was clipped by 8 bases and J by 7 bases; unmatched bases: 3. The CDR3 totals 12 residues. The CDR3 DNA is TGTGCCAGCCAACAGGGGGGTGAAAAACTGTTTTTT. Protein: CASQQGGEKLFF.

This clone was recorded once. The CDR3 loop reads CASSRYSYEQYF. For the CDR3, the DNA is TGTGCCAGTAGCCGGTACTCCTACGAGCAGTACTTC. This chain connects TRBV19 to TRBJ2-7, with unresolved D. The V and J ends lost 6 bases and 0 bases respectively, with 6 bases between them. The germline V gene has CDR1 LNHDA and CDR2 SQIVND (reference sequence). This CDR3 comprises 12 residues.

The rearrangement uses TRBV19 and TRBJ1-5; D remains ambiguous. CDR3 length: 16 residues. The V end was cut by 5 bases, the J end by 1 base, with 15 bases between. Germline V gene lookup returns CDR1 LNHDA and CDR2 SQIVND (reference sequence). Written as DNA, the CDR3 is TGTGCCAGTAGTGACACAAGTCTGGGAAGCAATCAGCCCCAGCATTTT. Translating it yields CASSDTSLGSNQPQHF.

V usage is TRBV6-2 or TRBV6-3 and J usage is TRBJ2-7; weak D call: TRBD2 (6 bases). V was shortened by 2 bases and J by 3 bases, with 8 bases between the two germline ends. The CDR3 sequence is 13 residues long. Germline-derived CDR1 and CDR2 are MNHEY and SVGEGT. The CDR3 protein is CASSYRDFYEQYF. The CDR3 nucleotides are TGTGCCAGCAGTTACCGGGACTTCTACGAGCAGTACTTC.

This CDR3 is CASSLVPNTEAFF. In nucleotides, the CDR3 is TGTGCCAGCAGTTTAGTGCCCAACACTGAAGCTTTCTTT. The gene calls are TRBV27 and TRBJ1-1; D remains unclear. The V gene lost 2 bases and the J gene lost 2 bases, with 6 bases spanning the gap. The germline gives CDR1 MNHEY, CDR2 SMNVEV (reference sequence). The CDR3 runs 13 residues.

V usage is TRBV5-6 and J usage is TRBJ1-6, with a weak D call TRBD1 (6 bases). The CDR3 is made up of 12 amino acids. V was cut by 0 bases and J by 16 bases, with 11 bases left in between. The V gene's germline CDR1 is SGHDT and CDR2 YYEEEE. This chain's CDR3 is CASSLAGARLHF. The DNA of the CDR3 is TGTGCCAGCAGCTTGGCAGGGGCGAGGCTCCACTTT.

The chain carries TRBV15 and TRBJ1-1; D gene uncertain. CDR1 is LNHNV and CDR2 is YYDKDF in the germline V gene (reference sequence). The CDR3 runs 12 residues. Deletions cut 3 bases from V and 8 bases from J, with 10 bases between. Here the CDR3 reads CATSSLIAEAFF. The DNA for the CDR3 is TGTGCCACCAGCAGTCTCATCGCGGAAGCTTTCTTT.

The chain is built from TRBV4-1 and TRBJ2-1; D perhaps matches TRBD2 (6 bases). V was clipped by 2 bases and J by 5 bases, with 22 bases between them. Germline V CDR1 and CDR2: MGHRA, YSYEKL. This CDR3 spans 18 amino acids. CDR3 nucleotides: TGCGCCAGCAGCCAATTAGGGCGGGGCCCAACTGGGCACAATGAGCAGTTCTTC. It encodes CASSQLGRGPTGHNEQFF.

This clone occurred once. This chain links TRBV5-8 with TRBJ2-1, with TRBD2 matching 13 bases. This CDR3 has 16 amino acids. The V segment lost 4 bases and the J segment 8 bases; nucleotides outside the gene matches: 9. Germline CDR1 reads SGHTS; CDR2 reads YDEGEE. The CDR3 here is CASSPGLAGQLDEQFF. DNA of the CDR3: TGTGCCAGCAGCCCGGGACTAGCGGGGCAGTTGGATGAGCAGTTCTTC. The full variable domain, in which reference TRBV5-8 and TRBJ2-1 provide the parts outside the CDR3, is EAGVTQSPTHLIKTRGQQATLRCSPISGHTSVYWYQQALGLGLQFLLWYDEGEERNRGNFPPRFSGRQFPNYSSELNVNALELEDSALYLCASSPGLAGQLDEQFFGPGTRLTVL.

V gene TRBV20-1 combines with J gene TRBJ1-1; D is uncertain. Trimming took off 6 bases at V and 9 bases at J, with 14 bases between the two ends. This CDR3 contains 11 residues. Germline CDR1 DFQATT, CDR2 SNEGSKA (reference sequence). This chain's CDR3 is CSASPGAQAFF. CDR3 DNA: TGCAGTGCGTCGCCGGGAGCCCAAGCTTTCTTT.

The chain has TRBV7-2 and TRBJ1-1; D is ambiguous. The V gene's germline CDR1 is SGHTA and CDR2 FQGNSA. This CDR3 is 14 amino acids long. V was trimmed by 4 bases and J by 6 bases, leaving 15 bases between them. The DNA for the CDR3 is TGTGCCAGCAGCTCCGGATCCCATCTGGCTGAAGCTTTCTTT. It encodes CASSSGSHLAEAFF.

The chain carries TRBV10-2 and TRBJ2-2; D may correspond to TRBD1 or TRBD2 (5 bases each). Between the trimmed V and J ends, which lost 8 bases and 5 bases, there was a span of 18 bases. CDR1 and CDR2 from the germline V gene are WSHSY and SAAADI. The CDR3 loop spans 15 amino acids. CDR3 nucleotides: TGCGCCAGCCGAAGGGACCTTCCAAGAACCGGGGAGCTGTTTTTT. As protein: CASRRDLPRTGELFF.

V gene TRBV29-1 combines with J gene TRBJ1-3; D is ambiguous. V was trimmed by 5 bases and J by 1 base, leaving 12 bases between them. This CDR3 region has 14 residues. Germline V gene lookup returns CDR1 SQVTM and CDR2 ANQGSEA. CDR3 bases: TGCAGCGTTAGAGATACACGTTCTGGAAACACCATATATTTT. Its protein is CSVRDTRSGNTIYF.

This CDR3 reads CASSYSAGRLNTEAFF. As DNA, the CDR3 is TGTGCCAGCAGTTACTCGGCGGGACGGTTGAACACTGAAGCTTTCTTT. The chain uses TRBV6-2 or TRBV6-3 and TRBJ1-1; D is perhaps TRBD1 (5 bases). The germline V gene encodes CDR1 MNHEY and CDR2 SVGEGT. V was clipped by 0 bases and J by 0 bases, with 11 bases between them. The CDR3 is made up of 16 amino acids.

The chain combines TRBV5-6 with TRBJ1-3; 7 nucleotides agree with TRBD1. Germline V gene lookup returns CDR1 SGHDT and CDR2 YYEEEE. J was trimmed by 5 bases and V by 4 bases; bases with no gene match: 6. The length of the CDR3 is 14 residues. DNA of the CDR3: TGTGCCAGCAGCCTTTGGACAGGCCGAAACACCATATATTTT. Its translation: CASSLWTGRNTIYF. The variable domain in full, with the rest retrieved from reference TRBV5-6 and TRBJ1-3, is DAGVTQSPTHLIKTRGQQVTLRCSPKSGHDTVSWYQQALGQGPQFIFQYYEEEERQRGNFPDRFSGHQFPNYSSELNVNALLLGDSALYLCASSLWTGRNTIYFGEGSWLTVV.

The J gene is TRBJ2-2, the V gene TRBV5-1; TRBD1 is a possible D gene (6 bases). This CDR3 contains 16 residues. Trimming took off 0 bases at V and 4 bases at J, with 13 bases between the two ends. Germline V gene data show CDR1 as SGHRS and CDR2 as YFSETQ. CDR3 sequence: CASSLEGGGVTGELFF. CDR3 coding DNA: TGCGCCAGCAGCTTGGAAGGGGGTGGAGTCACCGGGGAGCTGTTTTTT.

The chain uses TRBV10-3 and TRBJ1-6; D remains unclear. The CDR3 is made up of 14 amino acids. V was cut by 7 bases and J by 5 bases, with 12 bases left in between. The V gene's germline CDR1 is ENHRY and CDR2 SYGVKD. This chain's CDR3 is CAIKQSLNNSPLHF. The CDR3 bases are TGTGCCATCAAACAGAGTTTAAATAATTCACCCCTCCACTTT.

V is TRBV2 and J is TRBJ1-2; D is perhaps TRBD1 (6 bases). CDR3 length equals 14 residues. Germline V gene lookup returns CDR1 SNHLY and CDR2 FYNNEI. Trimming stripped 7 bases from V and 3 bases from J, with 15 bases between. The CDR3 here is CASNGGTGYYGYTF. The DNA for the CDR3 is TGTGCCAGCAATGGTGGTACAGGGTACTATGGCTACACCTTC.

The rearrangement joins TRBV13 to TRBJ2-7; 9 bases align to TRBD1. Germline V CDR1 and CDR2: PRHDT, FYEKMQ (reference sequence). J lost 6 bases, V lost 2 bases, and 11 bases had no gene match. CDR3 length equals 16 residues. This chain's CDR3 is CASSLSPGQGQGEQYF. CDR3 coding DNA: TGTGCCAGCAGCTTAAGTCCGGGACAGGGTCAAGGCGAGCAGTACTTC. Together with reference TRBV13 and TRBJ2-7, the CDR3 gives the full variable domain: AAGVIQSPRHLIKEKRETATLKCYPIPRHDTVYWYQQGPGQDPQFLISFYEKMQSDKGSIPDRFSAQQFSDYHSELNMSSLELGDSALYFCASSLSPGQGQGEQYFGPGTRLTVT.

The chain carries TRBV5-1 and TRBJ2-1; no firm D call. V lost 5 bases, J lost 12 bases, and 21 bases lay in between. Germline V lookup: CDR1 SGHRS, CDR2 YFSETQ. The CDR3 sequence is 14 residues long. The CDR3 reads CASRSRYNDRGQFF. CDR3 nucleotide sequence: TGCGCCAGCAGGTCTAGATACAATGACCGTGGGCAGTTCTTC.

V gene TRBV7-2 combines with J gene TRBJ2-2; D ambiguous. CDR1 SGHTA and CDR2 FQGNSA come from the germline V gene. Trimming took 2 bases from V and 6 from J, leaving 10 bases between them. The CDR3 spans 14 residues. The CDR3 spells CASSLNGQAGELFF. In DNA form, the CDR3 reads TGTGCCAGCAGCTTAAACGGCCAGGCCGGGGAGCTGTTTTTT.

The rearrangement uses TRBV12-3 or TRBV12-4 and TRBJ1-2, with D unclear. This CDR3 comprises 13 residues. V was shortened by 8 bases and J by 0 bases, with 10 bases between the two germline ends. CDR3 sequence: CASGTRANYGYTF. The DNA for the CDR3 is TGTGCCAGCGGCACACGTGCTAACTATGGCTACACCTTC.